A selection of T cell receptor beta chains follows, all from one sample in a study of cytomegalovirus exposure and HLA in healthy donors. The method was immunoSEQ multiplex PCR; TCRdb's version includes in-frame clones alone and lacks a portion of them. Of nearly 200,000 clones listed, 60% to 80% are singletons. The sample comprised PBMCs. The receptor set was obtained from a young woman in good health and CMV-seropositive. The CDR3 runs from the conserved cysteine through the conserved F or W. Each record gives: V gene, clone size, D gene, J gene, CDR3 DNA, CDR3 protein. D genes are given only for firm matches. Not every row has a clone size; where given, it reads once, few, many or a size class.

TRBV4-3,.,.,TRBJ2-7,TGCGCCAGCAGCCAAGACCCAGGGGGGATCTACGAGCAGTACTTC,CASSQDPGGIYEQYF
TRBV5-1,.,TRBD2,TRBJ2-7,TGCGCCAGCAGCTCCGGGACTACCGCCTACGAGCAGTACTTC,CASSSGTTAYEQYF
TRBV25-1,few,TRBD1,TRBJ1-1,TGTGCCAGTCGGGGGACAGCGAACACTGAAGCTTTCTTT,CASRGTANTEAFF
TRBV5-1,.,.,TRBJ2-7,TGCGCCAGCAGCTTGAGCGTAAGCGGGCTGCGAGAGCAGTACTTC,CASSLSVSGLREQYF
TRBV18,.,TRBD2,TRBJ2-1,TGTGCCAGCTCACCACCGACTAGCGGGCAATACAATGAGCAGTTCTTC,CASSPPTSGQYNEQFF
TRBV5-6,few,TRBD1,TRBJ1-1,TGTGCCAGCAGCTTGACAGGGGGCCGGGACACTGAAGCTTTCTTT,CASSLTGGRDTEAFF
TRBV7-8,.,.,TRBJ1-5,TGTGCCAGCAGCTTACAGGGAGGGCCCCAGCATTTT,CASSLQGGPQHF
TRBV28,.,.,TRBJ2-7,TGTGCCAGCAGTGAGGGACACCTCCTTGCGGAGCAGTACTTC,CASSEGHLLAEQYF
TRBV29-1,once,TRBD1,TRBJ1-5,TGCAGCGTTGCGACAGGGGGAAACAATCAGCCCCAGCATTTT,CSVATGGNNQPQHF
TRBV19,.,TRBD2,TRBJ2-1,TGTGCCAGTAGTATCTTCTCTAGCGGGATTTACAATGAGCAGTTCTTC,CASSIFSSGIYNEQFF
TRBV28,.,.,TRBJ1-1,TGTGTCGCCGTCACCAGAACCGGGGAAGCTTTCTTT,CVAVTRTGEAFF
TRBV30,.,TRBD1,TRBJ1-2,TGTGCCTGGGGGACAGGGGGGACCTATGGCTACACCTTC,CAWGTGGTYGYTF
TRBV4-2,few,TRBD2,TRBJ2-5,TGTGCCAGCAGCCAAGCGGGGGGGGAGACCCAGTACTTC,CASSQAGGETQYF
TRBV21-1,.,.,TRBJ2-7,TGTGCCAGCAGCAAATCGCGGGACGTAGACGAGCAGTACTTC,CASSKSRDVDEQYF
TRBV7-2,.,TRBD2,TRBJ2-3,TGTGCCAGCAGACCTGGACTAGCGGGTGGCACAGATACGCAGTATTTT,CASRPGLAGGTDTQYF
TRBV5-1,.,TRBD1,TRBJ2-7,TGCGCCAGCAGCTTTGGGACAGGGGCCTACGAGCAGTACTTC,CASSFGTGAYEQYF
TRBV29-1,.,TRBD1,TRBJ1-5,TGCAGCGTAGAGACAGGGGATAGCAATCAGCCCCAGCATTTT,CSVETGDSNQPQHF
TRBV6-1,.,.,TRBJ1-6,TGTGCCAGCAGGGAGACAGTTAATTCACCCCTCCACTTT,CASRETVNSPLHF
TRBV4-1,.,.,TRBJ2-1,TGCGCCAGCAGCCGGAGTCTCAATGAGCAGTTCTTC,CASSRSLNEQFF
TRBV6-6,.,TRBD1,TRBJ2-5,TGTGCCAGCAGTTACAGGGGGCTTGAGACCCAGTACTTC,CASSYRGLETQYF
TRBV18,.,.,TRBJ2-2,TGTGCCAGCTCACCACGAAACTGGGAGCTGTTTTTT,CASSPRNWELFF
TRBV29-1,.,.,TRBJ1-5,TGCAGCGTTTCCGAAAGGGGGGGTTATCAGCCCCAGCATTTT,CSVSERGGYQPQHF
TRBV30,.,.,TRBJ1-5,TGTGCCTCGCAGAGCGGTCCCAATCAGCCCCAGCATTTT,CASQSGPNQPQHF
TRBV18,.,TRBD1,TRBJ1-5,TGTGCCAGCTCACCGTCGACAGGGGCGGCTCAGCCCCAGCATTTT,CASSPSTGAAQPQHF
TRBV5-4,.,TRBD1,TRBJ1-2,TGTGCCAGCAGCTCGATGACAGGGGGGACCTATGGCTACACCTTC,CASSSMTGGTYGYTF
TRBV5-1,.,.,TRBJ2-1,TGCGCCAGCAGCTTGGCCCAGTCTCTCAATGAGCAGTTCTTC,CASSLAQSLNEQFF
TRBV7-8,.,.,TRBJ1-3,TGTGCCAGCAGCCTAGCCAGCGGGGGTTCTGGAAACACCATATATTTT,CASSLASGGSGNTIYF
TRBV27,.,.,TRBJ1-5,TGTGCCAGCAGTTTCAGAGGGGGGGGTAGCAATCAGCCCCAGCATTTT,CASSFRGGGSNQPQHF
TRBV29-1,.,TRBD1,TRBJ1-2,TGCAGCGTTGTTATGGGACAGTCCTATGGCTACACCTTC,CSVVMGQSYGYTF
TRBV5-4,.,.,TRBJ1-2,TGTGCCAGCAGCTCTACTGCTAACTATGGCTACACCTTC,CASSSTANYGYTF
TRBV6-5,.,.,TRBJ2-5,TGTGCCAGCAGTTACTCGCGCGTCGGAGTGGAAGAGACCCAGTACTTC,CASSYSRVGVEETQYF
TRBV9,.,TRBD1,TRBJ2-5,TGTGCCAGCAGCGCGGGACAGGGCCAAGAGACCCAGTACTTC,CASSAGQGQETQYF
TRBV7-3,few,TRBD1,TRBJ2-3,TGTGCCAGCAGCTTAATGGGGACAGGGGCAGATACGCAGTATTTT,CASSLMGTGADTQYF
TRBV18,.,TRBD1,TRBJ1-6,TGTGCCAGCTCACCTAGGGACAGCAATTCACCCCTCCACTTT,CASSPRDSNSPLHF
TRBV15,once,TRBD1,TRBJ2-7,TGTGCCACCAGCGAAAGACAGGGGGGCACCTACGAGCAGTACTTC,CATSERQGGTYEQYF
TRBV30,.,TRBD1,TRBJ2-3,TGTGCCTGGAGTGGACAGGGAACTACAGATACGCAGTATTTT,CAWSGQGTTDTQYF
TRBV5-1,few,.,TRBJ2-3,TGCGCCAGCAGCTTGGCTATACCCACAGATACGCAGTATTTT,CASSLAIPTDTQYF
TRBV6-5,.,.,TRBJ1-6,TGTGCCAGCAGCACACAGGGTTCCTATAATTCACCCCTCCACTTT,CASSTQGSYNSPLHF
TRBV19,.,TRBD1,TRBJ2-1,TGTGCCAGTAGTCCACTACAGGGGTGGTATGAGCAGTTCTTC,CASSPLQGWYEQFF
TRBV7-2,.,TRBD1,TRBJ1-1,TGTGCCAGCAGCTTAGGGCCGGCAGGGGGAAACACTGAAGCTTTCTTT,CASSLGPAGGNTEAFF
TRBV27,.,.,TRBJ1-5,TGTGCCAGCAGAAACAGGGTTTCAAGCAATCAGCCCCAGCATTTT,CASRNRVSSNQPQHF
TRBV19,once,TRBD2,TRBJ2-3,TGTGCCAGTAGTATAGCGCTAGCGGGGGGACGAGATACGCAGTATTTT,CASSIALAGGRDTQYF
TRBV18,.,.,TRBJ2-7,TGTGCCAGCTCCCTGGACAGCGCCTACGAGCAGTACTTC,CASSLDSAYEQYF
TRBV4-1,few,.,TRBJ2-1,TGCGCCAGCACCCACGGGAATGGAGGGAGGCATGAGCAGTTCTTC,CASTHGNGGRHEQFF
TRBV27,.,TRBD2,TRBJ2-1,TGTGCCAGCAGTTTAAGTGGCGGGAGTCCCCTCTATGAGCAGTTCTTC,CASSLSGGSPLYEQFF
TRBV9,.,TRBD2,TRBJ2-5,TGTGCCAGCAGCGAGGGAGCGGGAACCCAAGAGACCCAGTACTTC,CASSEGAGTQETQYF
TRBV28,.,.,TRBJ1-2,TGTGCCAGCAGTTCTACAGGGTTCGGCTACACCTTC,CASSSTGFGYTF
TRBV7-9,.,.,TRBJ2-5,TGTGCCAGCAGCCCGGCGGCAGCACAAGAGACCCAGTACTTC,CASSPAAAQETQYF
TRBV9,.,.,TRBJ2-3,TGTGCCAGCAGTAGCGGATATACGCAGTATTTT,CASSSGYTQYF
TRBV4-1,few,TRBD1,TRBJ1-1,TGCGCCAGCAGCCGCACGACAGGGTTGAACACTGAAGCTTTCTTT,CASSRTTGLNTEAFF
TRBV29-1,once,.,TRBJ2-7,TGCAGCGTGGCTCGGAGTTACGAGCAGTACTTC,CSVARSYEQYF
TRBV5-6,few,.,TRBJ2-3,TGTGCCAGCAGCGGGCAGAAGATTGATACGCAGTATTTT,CASSGQKIDTQYF
TRBV9,.,TRBD1,TRBJ2-5,TGTGCCAGCAGCAAACAGGGGGCCCAAGAGACCCAGTACTTC,CASSKQGAQETQYF
TRBV2,.,.,TRBJ2-3,TGTGCCAGCAGTGAATTGGCCTCCTTGTCTCTCTTGTATTTT,CASSELASLSLLYF